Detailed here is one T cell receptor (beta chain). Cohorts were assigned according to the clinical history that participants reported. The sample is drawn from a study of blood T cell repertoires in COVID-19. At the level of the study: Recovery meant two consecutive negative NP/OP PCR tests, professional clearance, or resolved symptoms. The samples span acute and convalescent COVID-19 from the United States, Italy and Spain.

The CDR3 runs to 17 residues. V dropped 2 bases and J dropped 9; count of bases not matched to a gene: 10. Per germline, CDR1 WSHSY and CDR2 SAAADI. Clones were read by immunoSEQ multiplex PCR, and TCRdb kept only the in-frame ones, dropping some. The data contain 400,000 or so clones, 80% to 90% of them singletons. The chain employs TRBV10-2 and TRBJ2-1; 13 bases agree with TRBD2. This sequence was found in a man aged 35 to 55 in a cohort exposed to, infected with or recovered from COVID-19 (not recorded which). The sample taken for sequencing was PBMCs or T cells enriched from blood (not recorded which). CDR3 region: CASSERAGLAGQGEQFF. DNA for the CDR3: TGCGCCAGCAGTGAGCGAGCGGGACTAGCGGGACAGGGTGAGCAGTTCTTC.